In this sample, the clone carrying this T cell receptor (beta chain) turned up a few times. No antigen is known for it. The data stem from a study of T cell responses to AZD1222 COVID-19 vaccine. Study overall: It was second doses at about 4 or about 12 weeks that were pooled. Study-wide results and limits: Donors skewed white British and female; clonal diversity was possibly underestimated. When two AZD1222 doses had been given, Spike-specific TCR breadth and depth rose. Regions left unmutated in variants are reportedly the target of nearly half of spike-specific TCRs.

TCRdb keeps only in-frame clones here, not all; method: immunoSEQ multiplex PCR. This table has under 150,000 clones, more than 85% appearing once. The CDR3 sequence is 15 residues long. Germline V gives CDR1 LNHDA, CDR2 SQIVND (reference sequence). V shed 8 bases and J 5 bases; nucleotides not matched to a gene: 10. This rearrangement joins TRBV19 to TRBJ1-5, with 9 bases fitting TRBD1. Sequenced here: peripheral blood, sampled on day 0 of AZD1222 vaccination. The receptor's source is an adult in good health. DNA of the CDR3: TGTGCCAGTCAGGATTACAGGGGGCTGCATCAGCCCCAGCATTTT. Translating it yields CASQDYRGLHQPQHF.